This T cell receptor beta chain was recovered during a study of human T cells and chemical hapten exposure. Study conclusions and caveats: Significantly more large CDR3 similarity clusters were formed by expanded TCRs than by controls.

TCRdb re-derived calls from the RACE reads in MiXCR, one entry per CDR3 protein. Of tens of thousands of distinct CDR3 sequences in the sample, about 6.8% are singletons; the top ten hold about 1.4%. Noted time point: patch test 1, 2 weeks after DPC sensitization. Treatment defined: therapeutic diphenylcyclopropenone sensitization with weekly scalp DPC. Germline assignment: CDR1 MNHEY and CDR2 SVGAGI. The CDR3 loop spans 15 amino acids. V dropped 0 bases and J dropped 4 bases, with 12 bases sitting between them. This clonotype was found many times. What it recognizes is unknown. The material sequenced was whole blood, taken in connection with sensitization to the hapten diphenylcyclopropenone (DPC). The chain combines TRBV6-5 with TRBJ1-2, with D uncertain. The origin of this receptor is a woman in her twenties or thirties with alopecia areata. Some clones in this sample may be carry-over from other donors' samples. CDR3 sequence (DNA): TGTGCCAGCAGTTACTCGAAACTAGATTTCTATGGCTACACCTTC. It codes for CASSYSKLDFYGYTF.